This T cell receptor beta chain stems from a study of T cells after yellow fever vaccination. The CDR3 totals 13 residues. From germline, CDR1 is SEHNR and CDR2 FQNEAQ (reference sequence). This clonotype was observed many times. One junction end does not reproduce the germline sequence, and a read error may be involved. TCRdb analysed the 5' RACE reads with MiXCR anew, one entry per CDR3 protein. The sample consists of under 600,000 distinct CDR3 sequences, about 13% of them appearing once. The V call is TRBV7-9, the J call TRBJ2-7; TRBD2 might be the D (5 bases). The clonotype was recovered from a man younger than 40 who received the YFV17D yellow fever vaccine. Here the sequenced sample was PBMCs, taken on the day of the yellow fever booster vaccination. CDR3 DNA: TGTGCCAGCAGTTTAGGAGGTGGTTACGAGCAGTACTTC. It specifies CASSLGGGYEQYF.